These 6 T cell receptor beta chains were all obtained from the same sample, sequenced in a study of glioma-infiltrating T cells after dendritic cell vaccination. Here immunoSEQ multiplex PCR was the method, and the copy in TCRdb shows in-frame clones only, minus some. The table lists fewer than 75,000 clones, 80% to 85% of them singletons. Sequences were derived from blood, sampled before dendritic cell vaccination. The receptors come from a human donor with glioblastoma.

The chain recombines TRBV9 with TRBJ2-7; 10 bases agree with TRBD1. The length of the CDR3 is 15 residues. The ends lost 0 bases at V and 2 bases at J; junction bases unmatched: 2. CDR1 is SGDLS, CDR2 YYNGEE, per germline. CDR3 loop: CASSVGTGGTYEQYF. The CDR3 nucleotides are TGTGCCAGCAGCGTAGGGACAGGGGGTACCTACGAGCAGTACTTC.

The rearrangement joins TRBV5-6 to TRBJ2-3, with TRBD2 identical over 13 bases. This CDR3 region has 14 residues. Germline V gene sequence: CDR1 SGHDT, CDR2 YYEEEE. V gave up 0 bases and J gave up 11 bases; unmatched junction bases: 3. Here the CDR3 reads CASSLGLAGGLQYF. In DNA form, the CDR3 reads TGTGCCAGCAGCTTGGGACTAGCGGGGGGTTTGCAGTATTTT.

This rearrangement joins TRBV18 to TRBJ1-1, with 7 bases identical to TRBD1. Germline V gives CDR1 KGHSH, CDR2 LQKENI. There are 13 residues in the CDR3. The V and J ends lost 3 bases and 5 bases, in that order; junction bases with no gene match: 3. CDR3 region: CASSPDRTTEAFF. CDR3 sequence (DNA): TGTGCCAGCTCACCGGACAGGACTACTGAAGCTTTCTTT. Full variable domain (rest looked up from reference TRBV18 and TRBJ1-1): NAGVMQNPRHLVRRRGQEARLRCSPMKGHSHVYWYRQLPEEGLKFMVYLQKENIIDESGMPKERFSAEFPKEGPSILRIQQVVRGDSAAYFCASSPDRTTEAFFGQGTRLTVV.

The chain employs TRBV27 and TRBJ1-3; D uncertain. Germline V gene sequence: CDR1 MNHEY, CDR2 SMNVEV (reference sequence). The CDR3 spans 16 residues. Trimming removed 1 base from V and 0 bases from J, with 10 bases in between. The CDR3 coding sequence is TGTGCCAGCAGTTTATATCCCCCTAGCTCTGGAAACACCATATATTTT. It yields the protein CASSLYPPSSGNTIYF.

In DNA form, the CDR3 reads TGTGCCACCACCGCAGGGGGGCAAGAGACCCAGTACTTC. This encodes CATTAGGQETQYF. This chain uses TRBV15 with TRBJ2-5, with D possibly TRBD1 on 7 matching bases. The V end was cut by 7 bases, the J end by 2 bases, with 11 bases between. The CDR3 loop spans 13 amino acids. Germline loops: CDR1 LNHNV, CDR2 YYDKDF (reference sequence). Supplemented by reference TRBV15 and TRBJ2-5, the full variable domain reads DAMVIQNPRYQVTQFGKPVTLSCSQTLNHNVMYWYQQKSSQAPKLLFHYYDKDFNNEADTPDNFQSRRPNTSFCFLDIRSPGLGDTAMYLCATTAGGQETQYFGPGTRLLVL.

The chain employs TRBV6-1 and TRBJ2-7, with D tentatively TRBD1 (5 bases). Germline V gives CDR1 MNHNS, CDR2 SASEGT. The CDR3 is 15 residues long. With 9 bases removed from V and 7 bases from J, the gap between germline ends came to 25 bases. The CDR3 loop reads CASGQGNSRLGEQYF. The CDR3, as DNA: TGTGCCAGTGGGCAGGGTAACTCCAGACTGGGGGAGCAGTACTTC.